This TCR beta chain was captured in a study of CD8+ T cells in alopecia areata. Study-level background: Tofacitinib was taken orally by treated patients, and the dose was 5 to 10 mg twice daily.

CDR3 size: 12 residues. Germline V gene lookup returns CDR1 GTSNPN and CDR2 SVGIG (reference sequence). Trimming took 0 bases from V and 5 from J, leaving 7 bases between them. Notes on the study in general: Because one nonresponder was included, the link of baseline CD8+ expansion to response is considered uncertain. It was lesional scalp, especially alopecia totalis/universalis, that showed higher clonality than normal scalp.

Treatment: oral pan-JAK inhibitor, 5-10 mg twice daily. A word on this clone: Its antigen is currently unknown.

Reverse transcription of extracted RNA yielded cDNA, which provided the sequencing template. The protocol was immunoSEQ multiplex PCR, while the TCRdb copy is restricted to in-frame clones and leaves out a portion. The sample lists around 200,000 clones, about three fifths seen once, with around 4% in the top ten. The chain couples TRBV30 to TRBJ2-5; D gene unclear. The TCR comes from a human donor with alopecia areata. The source material was CD4+ T cells sorted from blood, sampled at week 4, from a patient treated with tofacitinib. This chain's CDR3 is CAWSVSWETQYF. The CDR3 DNA sequence: TGTGCCTGGAGTGTGTCTTGGGAGACCCAGTACTTC. Based on the CDR3 plus reference TRBV30 and TRBJ2-5, the full variable domain is SQTIHQWPATLVQPVGSPLSLECTVEGTSNPNLYWYRQAAGRGLQLLFYSVGIGQISSEVPQNLSASRPQDRQFILSSKKLLLSDSGFYLCAWSVSWETQYFGPGTRLLVL.